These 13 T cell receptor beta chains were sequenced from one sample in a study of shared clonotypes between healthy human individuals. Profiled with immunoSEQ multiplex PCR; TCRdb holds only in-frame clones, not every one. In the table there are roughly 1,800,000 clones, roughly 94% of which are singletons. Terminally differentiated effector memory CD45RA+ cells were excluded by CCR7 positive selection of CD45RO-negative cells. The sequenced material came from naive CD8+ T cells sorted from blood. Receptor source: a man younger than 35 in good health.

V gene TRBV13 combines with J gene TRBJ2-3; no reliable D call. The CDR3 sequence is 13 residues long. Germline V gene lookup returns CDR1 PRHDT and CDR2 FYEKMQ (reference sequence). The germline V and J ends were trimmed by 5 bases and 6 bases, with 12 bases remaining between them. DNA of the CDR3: TGTGCCAGCAGCGCCCCGGTAGGGGATACGCAGTATTTT. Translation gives CASSAPVGDTQYF.

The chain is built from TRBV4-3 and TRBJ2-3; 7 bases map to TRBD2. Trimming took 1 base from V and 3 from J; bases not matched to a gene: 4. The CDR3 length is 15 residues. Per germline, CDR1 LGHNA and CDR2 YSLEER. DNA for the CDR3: TGCGCCAGCAGCCAAGTTTCGGGAGGAACAGATACGCAGTATTTT. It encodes CASSQVSGGTDTQYF.

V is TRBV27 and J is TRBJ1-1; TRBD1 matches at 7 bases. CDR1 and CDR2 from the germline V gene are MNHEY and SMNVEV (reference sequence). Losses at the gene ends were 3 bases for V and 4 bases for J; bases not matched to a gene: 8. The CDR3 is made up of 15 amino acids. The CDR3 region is CASSLAQGVSTEAFF. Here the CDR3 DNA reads TGTGCCAGCAGTTTGGCTCAGGGGGTAAGCACTGAAGCTTTCTTT.

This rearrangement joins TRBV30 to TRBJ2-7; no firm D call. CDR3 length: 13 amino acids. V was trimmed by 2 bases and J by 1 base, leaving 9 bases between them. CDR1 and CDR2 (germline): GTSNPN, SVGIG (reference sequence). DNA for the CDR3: TGTGCCTGGAGTCTGGAAGTATCCTACGAGCAGTACTTC. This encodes CAWSLEVSYEQYF.

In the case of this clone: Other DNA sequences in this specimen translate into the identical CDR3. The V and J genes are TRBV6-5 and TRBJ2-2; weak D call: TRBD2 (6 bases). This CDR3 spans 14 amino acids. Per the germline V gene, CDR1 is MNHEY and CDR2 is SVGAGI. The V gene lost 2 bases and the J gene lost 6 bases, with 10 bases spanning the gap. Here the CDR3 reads CASSYGGEAGELFF. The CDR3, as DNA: TGTGCCAGCAGTTACGGCGGGGAGGCCGGGGAGCTGTTTTTT.

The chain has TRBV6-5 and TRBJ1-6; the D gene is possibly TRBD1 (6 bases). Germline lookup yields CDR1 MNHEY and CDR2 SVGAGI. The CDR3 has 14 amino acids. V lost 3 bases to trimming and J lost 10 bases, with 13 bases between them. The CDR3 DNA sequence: TGTGCCAGCAGTTATCTCGAGGGGGAGTCACCCCTCCACTTT. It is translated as CASSYLEGESPLHF.

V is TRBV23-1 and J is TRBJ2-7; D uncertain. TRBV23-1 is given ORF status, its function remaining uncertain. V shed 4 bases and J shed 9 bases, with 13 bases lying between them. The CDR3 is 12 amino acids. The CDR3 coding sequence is TGCGCCAGCAGTCCCTATACTATAGTGCAGTACTTC. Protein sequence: CASSPYTIVQYF.

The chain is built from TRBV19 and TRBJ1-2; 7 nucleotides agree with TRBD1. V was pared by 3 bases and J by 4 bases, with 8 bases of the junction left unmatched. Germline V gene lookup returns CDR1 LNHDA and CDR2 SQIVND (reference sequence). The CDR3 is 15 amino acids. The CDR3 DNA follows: TGTGCCAGTAGTATCGGGGACAGCCAGGGCTATGGCTACACCTTC. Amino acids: CASSIGDSQGYGYTF.

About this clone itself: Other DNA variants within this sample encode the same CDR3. This CDR3 reads CASTSPEGYTF. The DNA for the CDR3 is TGTGCCAGCACCAGCCCCGAAGGCTACACCTTC. V usage is TRBV28 and J usage is TRBJ1-2; D is ambiguous. Germline V CDR1 and CDR2: MDHEN, SYDVKM. V was shortened by 7 bases and J by 8 bases, with 11 bases between the two germline ends. The CDR3 runs to 11 residues.

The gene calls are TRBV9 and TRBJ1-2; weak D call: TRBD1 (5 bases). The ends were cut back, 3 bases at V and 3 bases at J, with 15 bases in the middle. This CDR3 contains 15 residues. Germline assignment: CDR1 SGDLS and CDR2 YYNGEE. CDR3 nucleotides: TGTGCCAGCAGCGCCGTTCCCCGGGACGACTATGGCTACACCTTC. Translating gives CASSAVPRDDYGYTF.

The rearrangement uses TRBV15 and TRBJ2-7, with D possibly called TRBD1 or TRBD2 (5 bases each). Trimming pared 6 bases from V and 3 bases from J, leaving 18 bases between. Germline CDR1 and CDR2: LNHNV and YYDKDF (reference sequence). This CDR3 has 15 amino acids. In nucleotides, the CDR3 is TGTGCCACCAGATCTCAACGGGACCCCCACTACGAGCAGTACTTC. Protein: CATRSQRDPHYEQYF.

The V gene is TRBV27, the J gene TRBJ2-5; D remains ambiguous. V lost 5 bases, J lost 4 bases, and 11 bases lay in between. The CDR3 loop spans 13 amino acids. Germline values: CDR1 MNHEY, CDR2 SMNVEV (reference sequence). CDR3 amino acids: CASSRGWGETQYF. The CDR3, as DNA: TGTGCCAGCAGTCGCGGATGGGGAGAGACCCAGTACTTC.

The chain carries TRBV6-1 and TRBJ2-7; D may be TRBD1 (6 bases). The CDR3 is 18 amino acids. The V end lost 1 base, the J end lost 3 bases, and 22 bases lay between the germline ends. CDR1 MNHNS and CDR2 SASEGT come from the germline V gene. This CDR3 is CASSEGEGVAVGYYEQYF. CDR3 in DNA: TGTGCCAGCAGTGAAGGAGAGGGGGTCGCCGTGGGGTACTACGAGCAGTACTTC.